This T cell receptor (beta chain) was captured in a study of shared clonotypes between healthy human individuals. Germline assignment: CDR1 SNHLY and CDR2 FYNNEI. The CDR3 has 13 amino acids. V gave up 7 bases and J gave up 2 bases, with 11 bases separating them. Each unsorted PBMC replicate got 300 ng genomic DNA, around 30,000 genomes. The protocol was immunoSEQ multiplex PCR, while the TCRdb copy is restricted to in-frame clones and leaves out a portion. The sample has hundreds of thousands of clones, roughly three quarters seen once. A few counts support this clone. Genomic DNA for unsorted samples, which was extracted with the QIAamp DNA Blood Mini kit, came from about 90 million PBMCs.

Sample: PBMCs. This rearrangement joins TRBV2 to TRBJ1-2; D call uncertain. This clonotype was sampled from a woman aged 40 to 50 in good health. Some clones in this sample may be carry-over from other donors' samples. CDR3 nucleotide sequence: TGTGCCAGCACTTGGGAGGAGAACTATGGCTACACCTTC. As protein: CASTWEENYGYTF.